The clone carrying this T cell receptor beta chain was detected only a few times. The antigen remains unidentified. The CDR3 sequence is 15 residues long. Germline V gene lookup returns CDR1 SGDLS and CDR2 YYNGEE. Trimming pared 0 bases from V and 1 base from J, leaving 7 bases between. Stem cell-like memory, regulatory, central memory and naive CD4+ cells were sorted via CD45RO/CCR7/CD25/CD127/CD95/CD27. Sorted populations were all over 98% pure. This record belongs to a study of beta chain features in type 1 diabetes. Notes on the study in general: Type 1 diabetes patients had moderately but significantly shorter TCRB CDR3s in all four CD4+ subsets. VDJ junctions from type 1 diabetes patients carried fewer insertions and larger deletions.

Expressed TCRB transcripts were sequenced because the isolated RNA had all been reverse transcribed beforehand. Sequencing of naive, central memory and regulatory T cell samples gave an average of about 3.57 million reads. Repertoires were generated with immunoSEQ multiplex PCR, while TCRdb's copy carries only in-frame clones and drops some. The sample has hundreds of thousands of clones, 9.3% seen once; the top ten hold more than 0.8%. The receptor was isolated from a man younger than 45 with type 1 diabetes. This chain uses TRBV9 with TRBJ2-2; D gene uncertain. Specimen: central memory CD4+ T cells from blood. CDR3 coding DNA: TGTGCCAGCAGCGTAGCGTGGGGGAACACCGGGGAGCTGTTTTTT. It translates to CASSVAWGNTGELFF.